This TCR beta chain appears in the sequencing data of a study of blood T cell repertoires in COVID-19. The wider study: COVID-19 samples collected from the United States, Italy and Spain covered acute and convalescent phases. Sample material is recorded as cDNA or gDNA derived from T cells, B-cell-depleted T cells, or PBMCs.

Per the original data handling: Quantification of nucleated cells was approximated via reference gene primer amplification. The method was immunoSEQ multiplex PCR; TCRdb's version includes in-frame clones alone and lacks a portion of them. V and J calls and clone size come straight from that table; D and trimming were deduced from the DNA. Of some 94,000 clones listed, around nine tenths are singletons. The Seattle patients, enrolled during active infection, were followed longitudinally. The CDR3 runs to 14 residues. The J segment lost 0 bases and the V segment lost 6 bases, leaving 1 base of the junction unmatched. Germline loops: CDR1 MNHEY, CDR2 SVGAGI.

The sequencing sample was made of peripheral blood. This sequence was found in a woman aged 60-70 years with COVID-19, enrolled during active disease. This sequence joins TRBV6-5 and TRBJ1-2; 10 nucleotides match TRBD1. The CDR3 loop is CASRTGGTNYGYTF. As DNA, the CDR3 is TGTGCCAGCAGGACAGGGGGCACTAACTATGGCTACACCTTC.